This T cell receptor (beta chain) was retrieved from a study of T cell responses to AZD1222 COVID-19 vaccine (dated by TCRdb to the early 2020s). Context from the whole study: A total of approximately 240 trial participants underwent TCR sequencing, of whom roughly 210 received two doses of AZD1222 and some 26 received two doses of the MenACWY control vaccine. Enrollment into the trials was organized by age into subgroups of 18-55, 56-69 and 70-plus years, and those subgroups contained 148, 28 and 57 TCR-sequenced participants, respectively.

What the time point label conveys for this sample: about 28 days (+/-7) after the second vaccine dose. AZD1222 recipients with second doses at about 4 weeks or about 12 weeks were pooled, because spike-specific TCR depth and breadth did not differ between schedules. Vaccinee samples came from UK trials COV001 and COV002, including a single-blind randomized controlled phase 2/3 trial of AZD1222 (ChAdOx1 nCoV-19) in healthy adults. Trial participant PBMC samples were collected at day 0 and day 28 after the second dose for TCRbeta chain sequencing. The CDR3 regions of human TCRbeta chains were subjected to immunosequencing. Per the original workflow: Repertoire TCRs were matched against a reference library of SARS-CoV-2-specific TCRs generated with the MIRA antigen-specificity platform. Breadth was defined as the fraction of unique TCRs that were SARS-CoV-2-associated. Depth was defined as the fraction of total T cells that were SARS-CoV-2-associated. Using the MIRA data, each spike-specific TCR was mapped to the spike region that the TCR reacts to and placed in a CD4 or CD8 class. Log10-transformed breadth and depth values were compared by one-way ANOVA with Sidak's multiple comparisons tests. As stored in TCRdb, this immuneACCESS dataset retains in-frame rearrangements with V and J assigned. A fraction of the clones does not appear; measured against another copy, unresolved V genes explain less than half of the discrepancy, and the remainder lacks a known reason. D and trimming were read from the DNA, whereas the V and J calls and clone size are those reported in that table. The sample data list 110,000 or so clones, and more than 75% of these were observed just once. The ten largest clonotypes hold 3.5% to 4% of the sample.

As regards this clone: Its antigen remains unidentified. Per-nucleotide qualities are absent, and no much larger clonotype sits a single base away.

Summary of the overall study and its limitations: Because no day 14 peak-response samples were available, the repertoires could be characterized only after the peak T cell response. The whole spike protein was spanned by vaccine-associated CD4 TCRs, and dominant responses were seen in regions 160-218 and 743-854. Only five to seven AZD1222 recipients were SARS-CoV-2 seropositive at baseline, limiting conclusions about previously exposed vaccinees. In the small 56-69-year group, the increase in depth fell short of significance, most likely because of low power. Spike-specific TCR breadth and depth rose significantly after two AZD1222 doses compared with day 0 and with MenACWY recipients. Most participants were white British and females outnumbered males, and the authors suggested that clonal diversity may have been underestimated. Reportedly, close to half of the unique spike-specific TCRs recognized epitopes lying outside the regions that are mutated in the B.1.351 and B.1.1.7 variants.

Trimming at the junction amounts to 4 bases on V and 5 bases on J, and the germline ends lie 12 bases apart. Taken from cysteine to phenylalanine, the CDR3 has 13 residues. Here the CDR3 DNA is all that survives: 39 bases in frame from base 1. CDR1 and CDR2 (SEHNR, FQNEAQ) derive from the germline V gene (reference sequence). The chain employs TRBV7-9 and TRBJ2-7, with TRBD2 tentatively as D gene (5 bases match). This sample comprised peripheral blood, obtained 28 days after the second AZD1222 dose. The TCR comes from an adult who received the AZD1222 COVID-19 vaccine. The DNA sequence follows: TGTGCCAGCAGCTCAGGAGGACCCAACGAGCAGTACTTC. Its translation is CASSSGGPNEQYF.